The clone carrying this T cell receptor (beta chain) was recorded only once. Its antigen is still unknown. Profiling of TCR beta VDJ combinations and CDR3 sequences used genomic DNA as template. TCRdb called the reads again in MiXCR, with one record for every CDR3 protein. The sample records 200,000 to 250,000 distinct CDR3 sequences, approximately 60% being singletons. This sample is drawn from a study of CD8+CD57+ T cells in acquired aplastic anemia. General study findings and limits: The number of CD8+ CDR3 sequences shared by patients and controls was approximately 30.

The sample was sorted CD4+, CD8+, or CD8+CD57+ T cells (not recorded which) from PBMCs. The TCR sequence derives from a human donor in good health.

This chain's CDR3 is CSVRGRGFYEQYF. DNA for the CDR3: TGCAGTGTTCGAGGCAGGGGATTTTACGAGCAGTACTTC. The chain recombines TRBV20-1 with TRBJ2-7; weak D call: TRBD1 (6 bases). The germline gives CDR1 DFQATT, CDR2 SNEGSKA (reference sequence). CDR3 length equals 13 residues. V lost 7 bases and J 4 bases, leaving 17 bases between the germline ends.